Listed below are T cell receptor beta chains from one sample, sequenced in a study of post-analysis software for immune sequencing data. One entry per CDR3 protein results from TCRdb running MiXCR on the PCR reads. The table records 600,000 to 700,000 distinct CDR3 sequences, roughly three fifths of them present only once. The sample taken for sequencing was blood. The receptor source for this set is a girl aged 2-15 years with multiple sclerosis. Each CDR3 is given with its conserved first and last residue. The D gene is left open where the match is weak. Part of the rows lack a size; the others show once, few, many or a class for expanded clones.

d_call: -
v_call: TRBV5-1
j_call: TRBJ1-2
clone_size: -
cdr3_aa: CASSLKGDSPNYGYTF
cdr3_nt: TGCGCCAGCAGCTTGAAGGGAGACAGTCCTAACTATGGCTACACCTTC

d_call: TRBD2
v_call: TRBV20-1
j_call: TRBJ2-1
clone_size: -
cdr3_aa: CSARELASGGDEQFF
cdr3_nt: TGCAGTGCTAGAGAGTTGGCTAGCGGGGGGGATGAGCAGTTCTTC

d_call: -
v_call: TRBV12-3/TRBV12-4
j_call: TRBJ2-3
clone_size: -
cdr3_aa: CASAGSTDAQYF
cdr3_nt: TGTGCCAGCGCGGGGAGCACAGATGCGCAGTATTTT

d_call: -
v_call: TRBV29-1
j_call: TRBJ1-2
clone_size: -
cdr3_aa: CSVDRSPSANYGYTF
cdr3_nt: TGCAGCGTTGATAGGTCCCCCTCAGCTAACTATGGCTACACCTTC

d_call: -
v_call: TRBV15
j_call: TRBJ2-1
clone_size: -
cdr3_aa: CATSREGLVGEQFF
cdr3_nt: TGTGCCACCAGCAGAGAGGGGTTGGTAGGCGAGCAGTTCTTC

d_call: -
v_call: TRBV7-2
j_call: TRBJ1-1
clone_size: -
cdr3_aa: CASSPLVRRGTEAFF
cdr3_nt: TGCGCCAGCAGCCCATTGGTCAGGCGGGGCACTGAAGCTTTCTTT

d_call: TRBD2
v_call: TRBV3-1
j_call: TRBJ2-3
clone_size: -
cdr3_aa: CASSQGLAGGPSDTQYF
cdr3_nt: TGTGCCAGCAGCCAAGGTCTAGCGGGGGGGCCGTCAGATACGCAGTATTTT

d_call: TRBD2
v_call: TRBV7-2
j_call: TRBJ2-2
clone_size: -
cdr3_aa: CASSRRGGLLFF
cdr3_nt: TGTGCCAGCAGCCGACGCGGGGGGTTGCTGTTTTTT

d_call: -
v_call: TRBV6-5
j_call: TRBJ1-2
clone_size: -
cdr3_aa: CASNPGGGYGYTF
cdr3_nt: TGTGCCAGCAATCCAGGAGGGGGTTATGGCTACACCTTC

d_call: TRBD2
v_call: TRBV7-6
j_call: TRBJ2-7
clone_size: -
cdr3_aa: CASSLESSGYEQYF
cdr3_nt: TGTGCCAGCAGCTTAGAGTCTAGCGGGTACGAGCAGTACTTC

d_call: -
v_call: TRBV5-1
j_call: TRBJ2-5
clone_size: -
cdr3_aa: CASSLVPQQETQYF
cdr3_nt: TGCGCCAGCAGCTTGGTACCCCAACAAGAGACCCAGTACTTC

d_call: -
v_call: TRBV29-1
j_call: TRBJ2-7
clone_size: -
cdr3_aa: CSVSSDYEQYF
cdr3_nt: TGCAGCGTTAGTAGCGACTACGAGCAGTACTTC

d_call: -
v_call: TRBV5-5
j_call: TRBJ2-7
clone_size: few
cdr3_aa: CASTHDPGSPYEQYF
cdr3_nt: TGTGCCAGCACACATGATCCGGGGTCGCCCTACGAGCAGTACTTC

d_call: TRBD1
v_call: TRBV7-3
j_call: TRBJ1-2
clone_size: -
cdr3_aa: CASSLAGQGQNYGYTF
cdr3_nt: TGTGCCAGCAGCTTGGCCGGACAGGGTCAGAACTATGGCTACACCTTC

d_call: -
v_call: TRBV11-2
j_call: TRBJ1-1
clone_size: -
cdr3_aa: CASSFRGQEETEAFF
cdr3_nt: TGTGCCAGCAGCTTCAGGGGCCAGGAAGAAACTGAAGCTTTCTTT

d_call: -
v_call: TRBV7-9
j_call: TRBJ2-1
clone_size: -
cdr3_aa: CASSSQHGGGIHNSYNEQFF
cdr3_nt: TGTGCCAGCAGCTCCCAACACGGGGGTGGTATCCATAACTCCTACAATGAGCAGTTCTTC

d_call: TRBD2
v_call: TRBV7-3
j_call: TRBJ2-1
clone_size: -
cdr3_aa: CASSLLLAAGNEQFF
cdr3_nt: TGTGCCAGCAGCTTATTACTAGCGGCTGGGAATGAGCAGTTCTTC

d_call: TRBD1
v_call: TRBV7-9
j_call: TRBJ1-1
clone_size: -
cdr3_aa: CASSPQGQVNTEAFF
cdr3_nt: TGTGCCAGCAGCCCGCAGGGACAGGTGAACACTGAAGCTTTCTTT

d_call: -
v_call: TRBV4-2
j_call: TRBJ2-1
clone_size: -
cdr3_aa: CASSPDGEDEQFF
cdr3_nt: TGTGCCAGCAGCCCTGACGGTGAGGATGAGCAGTTCTTC

d_call: -
v_call: TRBV11-3
j_call: TRBJ1-5
clone_size: -
cdr3_aa: CASSLGVVSETTSNQPQHF
cdr3_nt: TGTGCCAGCAGCTTAGGGGTTGTATCAGAAACCACCAGCAATCAGCCCCAGCATTTT

d_call: TRBD2
v_call: TRBV7-3
j_call: TRBJ2-1
clone_size: -
cdr3_aa: CASSPEFGRLAGEGTYNEQFF
cdr3_nt: TGTGCCAGCAGCCCCGAGTTCGGGCGGCTAGCGGGAGAAGGGACCTACAATGAGCAGTTCTTC

d_call: TRBD1
v_call: TRBV5-1
j_call: TRBJ2-1
clone_size: -
cdr3_aa: CASSLSQGPGHNEQFF
cdr3_nt: TGCGCCAGCAGCTTGTCACAGGGGCCCGGCCACAATGAGCAGTTCTTC

d_call: -
v_call: TRBV12-3/TRBV12-4
j_call: TRBJ1-5
clone_size: few
cdr3_aa: CASSQEPDGQPQHF
cdr3_nt: TGTGCCAGCAGTCAAGAACCGGACGGTCAGCCCCAGCATTTT

d_call: TRBD1
v_call: TRBV4-1
j_call: TRBJ1-1
clone_size: -
cdr3_aa: CASSQTGATMNTEAFF
cdr3_nt: TGCGCCAGCAGCCAAACAGGGGCTACAATGAACACTGAAGCTTTCTTT

d_call: TRBD2
v_call: TRBV2
j_call: TRBJ2-3
clone_size: -
cdr3_aa: CASSEAPEREDTYF
cdr3_nt: TGTGCCAGCAGTGAAGCGCCCGAGCGGGAGGATACGTATTTT

d_call: TRBD1
v_call: TRBV5-1
j_call: TRBJ1-6
clone_size: -
cdr3_aa: CASSPNGQGGSPLHF
cdr3_nt: TGCGCCAGCAGCCCTAATGGACAGGGAGGATCACCCCTCCACTTT

d_call: -
v_call: TRBV2
j_call: TRBJ2-1
clone_size: -
cdr3_aa: CASWSGLGNEQFF
cdr3_nt: TGTGCCAGTTGGTCTGGGTTGGGAAATGAGCAGTTCTTC

d_call: TRBD2
v_call: TRBV7-2
j_call: TRBJ2-5
clone_size: -
cdr3_aa: CASSRDLAGGQETQYF
cdr3_nt: TGTGCCAGCAGCAGAGACCTAGCGGGGGGGCAAGAGACCCAGTACTTC

d_call: -
v_call: TRBV29-1
j_call: TRBJ1-1
clone_size: -
cdr3_aa: CSVQDGMMNTEAFF
cdr3_nt: TGCAGCGTCCAAGACGGTATGATGAACACTGAAGCTTTCTTT

d_call: -
v_call: TRBV20-1
j_call: TRBJ2-7
clone_size: -
cdr3_aa: CSARVPSPGWETQYF
cdr3_nt: TGCAGTGCTAGAGTCCCCAGTCCGGGATGGGAGACTCAGTACTTC

d_call: -
v_call: TRBV11-2
j_call: TRBJ2-5
clone_size: few
cdr3_aa: CASSPLRTVETYF
cdr3_nt: TGTGCCAGCAGCCCCTTGCGGACGGTGGAAACGTACTTC

d_call: -
v_call: TRBV14
j_call: TRBJ1-2
clone_size: -
cdr3_aa: CASSQVSRDFNYGYTF
cdr3_nt: TGTGCCAGCAGCCAAGTGTCCAGGGACTTTAACTATGGCTACACCTTC

d_call: -
v_call: TRBV27
j_call: TRBJ2-7
clone_size: -
cdr3_aa: CASSFRRPYEQYF
cdr3_nt: TGTGCCAGCAGTTTCCGGCGCCCCTACGAGCAGTACTTC

d_call: TRBD2
v_call: TRBV28
j_call: TRBJ2-1
clone_size: -
cdr3_aa: CASSLVYSGRSEQFF
cdr3_nt: TGTGCCAGCAGTTTAGTTTACAGCGGGAGATCTGAGCAGTTCTTC

d_call: -
v_call: TRBV11-3
j_call: TRBJ2-5
clone_size: -
cdr3_aa: CASSLEIWEETQYF
cdr3_nt: TGTGCCAGCAGCTTAGAGATCTGGGAAGAGACCCAGTACTTC

d_call: TRBD2
v_call: TRBV12-3/TRBV12-4
j_call: TRBJ2-1
clone_size: -
cdr3_aa: CASSPSSGGRDEQFF
cdr3_nt: TGTGCCAGCAGTCCATCTAGCGGGGGGCGGGATGAGCAGTTCTTC

d_call: -
v_call: TRBV10-3
j_call: TRBJ1-4
clone_size: once
cdr3_aa: CAISESGGEEKLFF
cdr3_nt: TGTGCCATCAGTGAGTCGGGAGGGGAAGAAAAACTGTTTTTT

d_call: TRBD1
v_call: TRBV6-1
j_call: TRBJ2-1
clone_size: -
cdr3_aa: CASSELGQGNNEQFF
cdr3_nt: TGTGCCAGCAGTGAGTTGGGACAGGGCAACAATGAGCAGTTCTTC

d_call: TRBD1
v_call: TRBV3-1
j_call: TRBJ2-5
clone_size: -
cdr3_aa: CASSQEGGHETQYF
cdr3_nt: TGTGCCAGCAGCCAAGAAGGGGGCCACGAGACCCAGTACTTC

d_call: TRBD2
v_call: TRBV12-3/TRBV12-4
j_call: TRBJ2-1
clone_size: -
cdr3_aa: CASSPDIGTSGNEQFF
cdr3_nt: TGTGCCAGCAGTCCTGACATCGGGACTAGCGGCAATGAGCAGTTCTTC

d_call: TRBD2
v_call: TRBV12-3/TRBV12-4
j_call: TRBJ2-3
clone_size: -
cdr3_aa: CASSTGTSRYF
cdr3_nt: TGTGCCAGCAGCACCGGGACTAGTAGGTATTTT

d_call: -
v_call: TRBV25-1
j_call: TRBJ2-7
clone_size: few
cdr3_aa: CASGHTSYEQYF
cdr3_nt: TGTGCCAGCGGGCACACCTCCTACGAGCAGTACTTC

d_call: TRBD1
v_call: TRBV6-5
j_call: TRBJ2-4
clone_size: few
cdr3_aa: CASRSVTGDAHIQYF
cdr3_nt: TGTGCCAGCAGGTCCGTGACAGGGGACGCGCACATTCAGTACTTC

d_call: -
v_call: TRBV15
j_call: TRBJ2-1
clone_size: -
cdr3_aa: CATSSRGNYEQFF
cdr3_nt: TGTGCCACCAGCAGTCGCGGGAACTATGAGCAGTTCTTC

d_call: TRBD1
v_call: TRBV29-1
j_call: TRBJ1-2
clone_size: few
cdr3_aa: CSVERLGTGDGYTF
cdr3_nt: TGCAGCGTTGAACGACTCGGGACAGGGGACGGCTACACCTTC

d_call: -
v_call: TRBV11-2
j_call: TRBJ2-1
clone_size: -
cdr3_aa: CASSLNGAGRMRSSYNEQFF
cdr3_nt: TGTGCCAGCAGCTTAAATGGGGCGGGGAGGATGCGGAGCTCCTACAATGAGCAGTTCTTC

d_call: -
v_call: TRBV6-6
j_call: TRBJ2-1
clone_size: -
cdr3_aa: CASSSNQGRRSYNEQFF
cdr3_nt: TGTGCCAGCAGTTCCAACCAGGGGCGTCGCTCCTACAATGAGCAGTTCTTC

d_call: -
v_call: TRBV4-2
j_call: TRBJ2-7
clone_size: -
cdr3_aa: CVSSLDLYYEQYF
cdr3_nt: TGTGTCAGCAGCCTCGACCTATACTACGAGCAGTACTTC

d_call: TRBD1
v_call: TRBV5-1
j_call: TRBJ2-7
clone_size: -
cdr3_aa: CASSQDRATYEQYF
cdr3_nt: TGCGCCAGCAGCCAGGACAGGGCCACCTACGAGCAGTACTTC

d_call: -
v_call: TRBV6-5
j_call: TRBJ2-5
clone_size: -
cdr3_aa: CASSSGARSFPETQYF
cdr3_nt: TGTGCCAGCAGTTCAGGGGCCAGGTCTTTTCCGGAGACCCAGTACTTC

d_call: -
v_call: TRBV27
j_call: TRBJ1-1
clone_size: few
cdr3_aa: CASSWDVGTEAFF
cdr3_nt: TGTGCCAGCAGTTGGGATGTTGGCACTGAAGCTTTCTTT

d_call: TRBD1
v_call: TRBV5-1
j_call: TRBJ1-2
clone_size: few
cdr3_aa: CASSRGTGGAGAYGYTF
cdr3_nt: TGCGCCAGCAGCCGCGGGACAGGGGGCGCAGGAGCCTATGGCTACACCTTC

d_call: TRBD2
v_call: TRBV13
j_call: TRBJ2-3
clone_size: -
cdr3_aa: CASSQERGGQDTQYF
cdr3_nt: TGTGCCAGCAGCCAGGAGCGGGGGGGCCAAGATACGCAGTATTTT

d_call: TRBD1
v_call: TRBV13
j_call: TRBJ2-1
clone_size: -
cdr3_aa: CASSLGLDRGYDEQFF
cdr3_nt: TGTGCCAGCAGCTTAGGCCTCGACAGGGGTTACGATGAGCAGTTCTTC

d_call: -
v_call: TRBV10-1
j_call: TRBJ2-3
clone_size: -
cdr3_aa: CASSERGPGNPDTQYF
cdr3_nt: TGCGCCAGCAGTGAGCGGGGGCCAGGAAATCCAGATACGCAGTATTTT

d_call: -
v_call: TRBV30
j_call: TRBJ1-3
clone_size: -
cdr3_aa: CAWSMGSSGNTIYF
cdr3_nt: TGTGCCTGGAGCATGGGGAGCTCTGGAAACACCATATATTTT

d_call: -
v_call: TRBV3-1
j_call: TRBJ2-6
clone_size: -
cdr3_aa: CASSQDRRTAGANVLTF
cdr3_nt: TGTGCCAGCAGCCAAGATAGGCGGACCGCTGGGGCCAACGTCCTGACTTTC